A single T cell receptor (beta chain) is shown here with its context. This specimen comes from a study of blood T cell repertoires in COVID-19. Study details: Samples representing acute and convalescent COVID-19 were sourced from the United States, Italy and Spain. From T cells, B-cell-depleted T cells, or PBMCs came the material, which was cDNA or gDNA.

Original analysis: Estimates of nucleated cell counts were drawn from the amplification of reference gene primers. The data were produced by immunoSEQ multiplex PCR, yet TCRdb's version contains in-frame clones alone and is incomplete. That table is the source of V, J and clone size, and D and trimming were worked out from the DNA. The sample holds over 200,000 clones, around 90% seen once. CDR1 is SNHLY, CDR2 FYNNEI, per germline. The CDR3 spans 11 residues. Trimming took 5 bases from V and 4 from J, leaving 5 bases between them. The chain joins TRBV2 to TRBJ1-2, with D uncertain. This sequence was found in a man between 60 and 75 years old who had recovered from COVID-19. The sequencing sample was made of peripheral blood. CDR3 amino acids: CASSFFYGYTF. CDR3 in DNA: TGTGCCAGCAGTTTCTTCTATGGCTACACCTTC.